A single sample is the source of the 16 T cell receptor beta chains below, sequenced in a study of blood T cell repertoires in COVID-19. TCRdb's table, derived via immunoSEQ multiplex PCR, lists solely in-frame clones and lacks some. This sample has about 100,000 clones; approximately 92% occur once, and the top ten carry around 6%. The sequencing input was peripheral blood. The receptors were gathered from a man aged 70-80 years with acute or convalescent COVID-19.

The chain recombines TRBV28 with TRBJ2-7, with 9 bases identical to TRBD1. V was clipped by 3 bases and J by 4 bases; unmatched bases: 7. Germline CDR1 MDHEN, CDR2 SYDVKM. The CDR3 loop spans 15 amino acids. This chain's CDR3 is CASSFAGQGYYEQYF. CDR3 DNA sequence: TGTGCCAGCAGTTTTGCGGGACAGGGCTATTACGAGCAGTACTTC.

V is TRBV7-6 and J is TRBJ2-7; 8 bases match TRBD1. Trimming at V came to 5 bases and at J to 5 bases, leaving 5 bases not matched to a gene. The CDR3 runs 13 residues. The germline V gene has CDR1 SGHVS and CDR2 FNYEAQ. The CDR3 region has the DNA TGTGCCAGCAGCCCTACAGGGGGGCACGAGCAGTACTTC. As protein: CASSPTGGHEQYF.

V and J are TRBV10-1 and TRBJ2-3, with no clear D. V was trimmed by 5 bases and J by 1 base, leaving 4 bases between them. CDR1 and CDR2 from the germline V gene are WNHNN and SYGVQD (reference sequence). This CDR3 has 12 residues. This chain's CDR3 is CASSRGTDTQYF. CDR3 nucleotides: TGCGCCAGCAGTCGGGGCACAGATACGCAGTATTTT.

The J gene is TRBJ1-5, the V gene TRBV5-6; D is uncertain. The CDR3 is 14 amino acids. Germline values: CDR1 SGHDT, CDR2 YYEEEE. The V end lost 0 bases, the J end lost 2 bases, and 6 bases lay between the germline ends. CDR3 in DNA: TGTGCCAGCAGCTTGGGGCGGCGCAATCAGCCCCAGCATTTT. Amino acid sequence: CASSLGRRNQPQHF.

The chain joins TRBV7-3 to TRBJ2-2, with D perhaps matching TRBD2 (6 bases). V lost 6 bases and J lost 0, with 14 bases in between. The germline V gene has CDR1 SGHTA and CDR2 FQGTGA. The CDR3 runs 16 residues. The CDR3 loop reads CASSLSGQTNTGELFF. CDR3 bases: TGTGCCAGCAGTCTTAGCGGCCAAACGAACACCGGGGAGCTGTTTTTT.

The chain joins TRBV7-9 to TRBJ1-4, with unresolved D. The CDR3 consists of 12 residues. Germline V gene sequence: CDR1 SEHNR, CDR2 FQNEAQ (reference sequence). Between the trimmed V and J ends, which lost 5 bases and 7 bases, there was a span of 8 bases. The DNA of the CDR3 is TGTGCCAGCAGCCCGAGTCGTGAAAAACTGTTTTTT. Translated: CASSPSREKLFF.

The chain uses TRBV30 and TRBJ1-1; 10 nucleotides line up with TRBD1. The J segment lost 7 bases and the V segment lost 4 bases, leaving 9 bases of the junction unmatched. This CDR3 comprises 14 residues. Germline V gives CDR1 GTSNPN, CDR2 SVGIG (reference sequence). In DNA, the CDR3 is TGTGCCTGGACCCCGGGACAGGGGATGGTTGAAGCTTTCTTT. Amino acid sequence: CAWTPGQGMVEAFF.

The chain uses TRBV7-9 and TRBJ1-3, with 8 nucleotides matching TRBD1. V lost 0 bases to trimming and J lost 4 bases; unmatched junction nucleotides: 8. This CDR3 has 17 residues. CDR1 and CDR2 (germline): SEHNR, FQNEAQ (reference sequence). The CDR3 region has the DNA TGTGCCAGCAGCTTAGCTGGGGACAGGACGGGAGGAAACACCATATATTTT. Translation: CASSLAGDRTGGNTIYF.

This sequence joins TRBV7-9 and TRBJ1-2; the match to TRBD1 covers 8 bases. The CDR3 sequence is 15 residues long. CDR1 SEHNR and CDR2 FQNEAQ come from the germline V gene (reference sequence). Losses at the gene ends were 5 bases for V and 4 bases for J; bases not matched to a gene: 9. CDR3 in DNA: TGTGCCAGCAGCCAACCCCGGACAGGGCCCTATGGCTACACCTTC. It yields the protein CASSQPRTGPYGYTF.

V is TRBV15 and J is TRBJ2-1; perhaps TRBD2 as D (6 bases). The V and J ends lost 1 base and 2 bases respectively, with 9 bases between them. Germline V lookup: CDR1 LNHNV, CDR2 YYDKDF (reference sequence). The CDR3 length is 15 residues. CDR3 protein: CATSRGAGTYNEQFF. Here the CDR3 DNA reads TGTGCCACCAGCAGAGGGGCGGGAACCTACAATGAGCAGTTCTTC.

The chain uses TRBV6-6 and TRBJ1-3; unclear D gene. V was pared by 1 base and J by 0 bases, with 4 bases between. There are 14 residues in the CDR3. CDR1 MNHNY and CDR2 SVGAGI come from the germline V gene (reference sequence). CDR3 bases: TGTGCCAGCAGTTACTTCAGCTCTGGAAACACCATATATTTT. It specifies CASSYFSSGNTIYF.

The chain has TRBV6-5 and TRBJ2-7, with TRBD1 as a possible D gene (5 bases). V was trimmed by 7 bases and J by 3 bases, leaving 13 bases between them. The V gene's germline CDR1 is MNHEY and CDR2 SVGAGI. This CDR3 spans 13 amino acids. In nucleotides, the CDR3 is TGTGCCAGCACCCAACAAGGGGTCTACGAGCAGTACTTC. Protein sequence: CASTQQGVYEQYF.

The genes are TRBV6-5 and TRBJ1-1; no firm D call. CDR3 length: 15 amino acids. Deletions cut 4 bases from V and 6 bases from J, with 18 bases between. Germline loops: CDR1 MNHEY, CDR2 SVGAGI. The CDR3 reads CASSSPRGLRAEAFF. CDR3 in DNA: TGTGCCAGCAGTTCCCCTCGAGGGTTGCGGGCTGAAGCTTTCTTT.

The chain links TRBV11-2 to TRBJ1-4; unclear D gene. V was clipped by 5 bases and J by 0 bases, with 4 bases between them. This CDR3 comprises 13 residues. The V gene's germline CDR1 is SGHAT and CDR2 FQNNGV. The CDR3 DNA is TGTGCCAGCAGCCTTTCAACTAATGAAAAACTGTTTTTT. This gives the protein CASSLSTNEKLFF.

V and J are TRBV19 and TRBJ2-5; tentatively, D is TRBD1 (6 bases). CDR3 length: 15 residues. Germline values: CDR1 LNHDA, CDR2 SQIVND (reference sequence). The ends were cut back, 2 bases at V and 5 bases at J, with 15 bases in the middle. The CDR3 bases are TGTGCCAGTAGTATAAGTTCCCAGGGGTGGGAGACCCAGTACTTC. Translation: CASSISSQGWETQYF.

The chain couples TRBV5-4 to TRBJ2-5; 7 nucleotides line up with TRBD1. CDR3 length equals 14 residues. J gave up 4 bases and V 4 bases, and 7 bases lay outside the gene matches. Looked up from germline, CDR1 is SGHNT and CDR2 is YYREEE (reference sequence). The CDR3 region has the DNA TGTGCCAGCAGCAAGCCGGGACAGCCAGAGACCCAGTACTTC. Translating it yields CASSKPGQPETQYF.